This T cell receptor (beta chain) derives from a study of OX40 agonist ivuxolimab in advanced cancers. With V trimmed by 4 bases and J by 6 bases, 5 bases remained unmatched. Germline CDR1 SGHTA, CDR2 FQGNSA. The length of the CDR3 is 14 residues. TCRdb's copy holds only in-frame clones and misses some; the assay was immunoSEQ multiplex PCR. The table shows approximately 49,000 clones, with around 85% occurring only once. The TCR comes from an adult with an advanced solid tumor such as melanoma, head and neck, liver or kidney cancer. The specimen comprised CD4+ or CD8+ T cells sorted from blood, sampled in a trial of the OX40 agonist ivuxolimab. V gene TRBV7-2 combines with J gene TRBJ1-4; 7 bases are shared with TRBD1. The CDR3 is CASSYRGGDEKLFF. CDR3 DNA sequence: TGTGCCAGCAGCTACAGGGGCGGGGATGAAAAACTGTTTTTT.